One and the same sample provided the 8 T cell receptor beta chains below, sequenced in a study of PD-L1 blockade in urothelial cancer (dated by TCRdb to about 2017). Receptor libraries were prepared by the immunoSEQ multiplex PCR assay. Not all clones reach the TCRdb copy of this immuneACCESS table, which keeps in-frame sequences only. Checked studies attribute under half of the gap to unresolved V genes and leave the rest unexplained. The sample table shows 100,000 or so clones, and roughly 84% are seen once. In total, the top ten clones hold about 2.6% of the sample. The starting material was PBMCs, obtained around atezolizumab (anti-PD-L1) treatment. These TCRs come from a man in his fifties with urothelial cancer.

V usage is TRBV2 and J usage is TRBJ1-2, with TRBD1 matching over 9 bases. The CDR3 totals 14 residues. Germline lookup yields CDR1 SNHLY and CDR2 FYNNEI. V shed 7 bases, J shed 4 bases, and the junction held 7 bases outside the gene matches. Here the CDR3 DNA reads TGTGCCAGCACTAGGGACAGGGACTTCTATGGCTACACCTTC. Translating gives CASTRDRDFYGYTF.

The V call is TRBV7-2, the J call TRBJ2-1; D may be TRBD1 (6 bases). CDR3 size: 15 residues. Germline CDR1 SGHTA, CDR2 FQGNSA. The ends were cut back, 1 base at V and 8 bases at J, with 15 bases in the middle. Here the CDR3 reads CASSLGALTGDEQFF. The CDR3 nucleotides are TGTGCCAGCAGCTTAGGAGCCCTGACAGGAGATGAGCAGTTCTTC.

V usage is TRBV28 and J usage is TRBJ2-5, with D possibly matching TRBD2 (7 bases). V was trimmed by 3 bases and J by 5 bases, leaving 13 bases between them. Germline CDR1 reads MDHEN; CDR2 reads SYDVKM. This CDR3 has 14 residues. The CDR3 bases are TGTGCCAGCAGTTTCTCACAGGGAGGGGAGACCCAGTACTTC. The encoded protein is CASSFSQGGETQYF.

The rearrangement links TRBV2 to TRBJ1-6, with D perhaps TRBD1 (5 bases). CDR1 is SNHLY and CDR2 is FYNNEI in the germline V gene. The CDR3 covers 15 residues. Trimming took off 3 bases at V and 7 bases at J, with 13 bases between the two ends. CDR3 protein: CASSELREGNSPLHF. CDR3 in DNA: TGTGCCAGCAGTGAGCTAAGGGAGGGGAATTCACCCCTCCACTTT.

The V and J genes are TRBV7-8 and TRBJ2-5; D ambiguous. From germline, CDR1 is SGHVS and CDR2 FQNEAQ. The ends were cut back, 2 bases at V and 7 bases at J, with 11 bases in the middle. The CDR3 covers 13 residues. CDR3 DNA: TGTGCCAGCAGCTTACCCCCCGAGCGGACCCAGTACTTC. Residues: CASSLPPERTQYF. Combining the CDR3 with reference TRBV7-8 and TRBJ2-5 gives the whole variable domain GAGVSQSPRYKVAKRGQDVALRCDPISGHVSLFWYQQALGQGPEFLTYFQNEAQLDKSGLPSDRFFAERPEGSVSTLKIQRTQQEDSAVYLCASSLPPERTQYFGPGTRLLVL.

The genes are TRBV5-1 and TRBJ1-1; D is possibly TRBD1 (5 bases). The V gene lost 6 bases and the J gene lost 0 bases, with 15 bases spanning the gap. The length of the CDR3 is 15 residues. Per the germline V gene, CDR1 is SGHRS and CDR2 is YFSETQ. The CDR3 sequence: CASTPGRSMNTEAFF. In DNA, the CDR3 is TGCGCCAGCACCCCAGGGAGGTCCATGAACACTGAAGCTTTCTTT.

The chain recombines TRBV30 with TRBJ1-2, with 12 nucleotides matching TRBD1. Germline CDR1 is GTSNPN and CDR2 is SVGIG (reference sequence). With V trimmed by 1 base and J by 4 bases, 7 bases remained unmatched. The CDR3 loop spans 16 amino acids. CDR3 residues: CAWSGDRGLLVYGYTF. CDR3 nucleotides: TGTGCCTGGAGTGGGGACAGGGGGCTTCTCGTCTATGGCTACACCTTC.

The sample holds many counts of this clone. This rearrangement joins TRBV2 to TRBJ1-3; D not resolved. The germline V gene has CDR1 SNHLY and CDR2 FYNNEI. V lost 3 bases to trimming and J lost 0 bases, with 9 bases between them. The CDR3 spans 15 residues. CDR3 DNA sequence: TGTGCCAGCAGTGAGGTCGGGAGCTCTGGAAACACCATATATTTT. Translated: CASSEVGSSGNTIYF.